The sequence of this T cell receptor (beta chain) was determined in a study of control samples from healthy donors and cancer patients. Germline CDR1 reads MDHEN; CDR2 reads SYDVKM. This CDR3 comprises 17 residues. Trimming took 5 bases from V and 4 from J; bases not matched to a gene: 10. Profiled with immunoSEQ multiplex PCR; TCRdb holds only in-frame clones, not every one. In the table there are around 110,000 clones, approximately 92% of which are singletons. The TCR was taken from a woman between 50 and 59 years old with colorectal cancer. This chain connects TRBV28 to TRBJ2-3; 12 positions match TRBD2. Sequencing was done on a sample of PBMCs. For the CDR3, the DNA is TGTGCCAGCAGTCAACAACTAGCGGGAGGTCAATCAGATACGCAGTATTTT. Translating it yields CASSQQLAGGQSDTQYF.